What follows are 30 T cell receptor beta chains derived from one specimen sequenced in a study of T cells in Graves' hyperthyroidism and ophthalmopathy. Researchers amplified the TCR beta CDR3 regions from RNA transcripts. First-round RT-PCR with HTBI primers amplified the TCR CDR3 region. TCRdb redid the calling of the multiplex PCR reads with MiXCR, one entry per CDR3 protein. The profile shows about 360,000 distinct CDR3 sequences, around 13% of them singletons. The sample comprised blood. The receptors were gathered from a young woman with Graves' hyperthyroidism.

This clonotype was seen ten or more times. The chain links TRBV7-9 to TRBJ2-5, with D perhaps matching TRBD2 (6 bases). Germline loops: CDR1 SEHNR, CDR2 FQNEAQ (reference sequence). CDR3 length: 15 amino acids. V gave up 1 base and J gave up 1 base, with 10 bases separating them. The CDR3 DNA is TGTGCCAGCAGCTTAGTAGTGGGGGGCCAAGAGACCCAGTACTTC. This gives the protein CASSLVVGGQETQYF. The variable domain in full, completed from reference TRBV7-9 and TRBJ2-5, reads DTGVSQNPRHKITKRGQNVTFRCDPISEHNRLYWYRQTLGQGPEFLTYFQNEAQLEKSRLLSDRFSAERPKGSFSTLEIQRTEQGDSAMYLCASSLVVGGQETQYFGPGTRLLVL.

The V gene is TRBV6-1, the J gene TRBJ2-7; 9 positions match TRBD2. The CDR3 totals 15 residues. Trimming removed 5 bases from V and 0 bases from J; junction bases left unmatched: 5. Per the germline V gene, CDR1 is MNHNS and CDR2 is SASEGT. CDR3 DNA: TGTGCCAGCAGTCTGGGACTAGCCTTCTCCTACGAGCAGTACTTC. Translating gives CASSLGLAFSYEQYF.

This rearrangement joins TRBV7-8 to TRBJ1-5, with D perhaps matching TRBD1 (5 bases). V was cut by 3 bases and J by 5 bases, with 11 bases left in between. Germline V lookup: CDR1 SGHVS, CDR2 FQNEAQ. This CDR3 comprises 14 residues. The CDR3: CASSFSWGDQPQHF. CDR3 nucleotides: TGTGCCAGCAGCTTTAGTTGGGGGGATCAGCCCCAGCATTTT.

This clonotype was counted many times. The chain uses TRBV6-1 and TRBJ2-2; D is perhaps TRBD1 (5 bases). V lost 3 bases and J 5 bases, leaving 19 bases between the germline ends. Germline loops: CDR1 MNHNS, CDR2 SASEGT. There are 17 residues in the CDR3. In nucleotides, the CDR3 is TGTGCCAGCAGTGACACTTACGGACACTCGCTTACCGGGGAGCTGTTTTTT. As protein: CASSDTYGHSLTGELFF.

This clonotype has a handful of counts. This chain uses TRBV20-1 with TRBJ2-1; 11 bases map to TRBD2. V shed 5 bases and J 9 bases; nucleotides not matched to a gene: 12. The CDR3 spans 15 residues. Germline V gives CDR1 DFQATT, CDR2 SNEGSKA (reference sequence). The CDR3 loop is CSASGLAGTMGEQFF. CDR3 nucleotides: TGCAGTGCTTCCGGACTAGCGGGCACCATGGGTGAGCAGTTCTTC.

In this sample, this clonotype turned up a few times. This chain uses TRBV5-1 with TRBJ2-6; D is perhaps TRBD1 (6 bases). The CDR3 totals 18 residues. Germline CDR1 SGHRS, CDR2 YFSETQ. Trimming removed 0 bases from V and 0 bases from J, with 13 bases in between. The CDR3 region is CASSLVGGPSSGANVLTF. The DNA of the CDR3 is TGCGCCAGCAGCTTGGTTGGGGGCCCTAGCTCTGGGGCCAACGTCCTGACTTTC.

This clonotype was detected many times. V and J are TRBV7-9 and TRBJ1-2; TRBD1 agrees at 7 bases. There are 16 residues in the CDR3. Per the germline V gene, CDR1 is SEHNR and CDR2 is FQNEAQ (reference sequence). Trimming took 4 bases from V and 6 from J; bases not matched to a gene: 14. This CDR3 reads CASSSRQGSVLDGYTF. As DNA, the CDR3 is TGTGCCAGCAGCTCCAGACAGGGATCTGTCTTAGATGGCTACACCTTC.

This chain joins TRBV7-9 and TRBJ2-7; 10 bases line up with TRBD1. Germline V gene sequence: CDR1 SEHNR, CDR2 FQNEAQ (reference sequence). This CDR3 has 16 residues. With V trimmed by 1 base and J by 0 bases, 3 bases remained unmatched. The CDR3 nucleotides are TGTGCCAGCAGCTTAGGGACAGGGGGGGTCTCCTACGAGCAGTACTTC. It specifies CASSLGTGGVSYEQYF.

This chain joins TRBV19 and TRBJ2-2; 7 positions match TRBD1. The length of the CDR3 is 14 residues. V was pared by 6 bases and J by 6 bases, with 7 bases of the junction left unmatched. Per germline, CDR1 LNHDA and CDR2 SQIVND (reference sequence). The CDR3 DNA follows: TGTGCCAGTAGACGGGACAGATCTTCCGGGGAGCTGTTTTTT. Encoded protein: CASRRDRSSGELFF.

This clonotype was seen ten or more times. The chain recombines TRBV7-2 with TRBJ2-3; TRBD2 aligns across 11 bases. The CDR3 contains 15 residues. Germline CDR1 reads SGHTA; CDR2 reads FQGNSA. J lost 4 bases, V lost 5 bases, and 5 bases had no gene match. CDR3 protein: CASSPPTSGADTQYF. The CDR3 nucleotides read TGTGCCAGCAGCCCGCCGACTAGCGGGGCAGATACGCAGTATTTT.

This clonotype was seen only a few times. Its ends do not fully match the called genes, so a read error is possible. The chain combines TRBV7-2 with TRBJ1-2, with TRBD1 as a possible D gene (6 bases). The germline CDR1 and CDR2 sequences are SGHTA and FQGNSA. CDR3 size: 15 residues. In nucleotides, the CDR3 is TGTGCCAGCAGCTTTCCGGAGGGACACATTTATGACTACACCTTC. It codes for CASSFPEGHIYDYTF.

The rearrangement uses TRBV30 and TRBJ2-7, with 8 bases matching TRBD1. The CDR3 is 15 residues long. With V trimmed by 3 bases and J by 0 bases, 7 bases remained unmatched. The V gene's germline CDR1 is GTSNPN and CDR2 SVGIG (reference sequence). This CDR3 reads CAWSGRQGISYEQYF. The DNA for the CDR3 is TGTGCCTGGAGCGGCAGACAGGGGATCTCCTACGAGCAGTACTTC. Supplemented by reference TRBV30 and TRBJ2-7, the full variable domain reads SQTIHQWPATLVQPVGSPLSLECTVEGTSNPNLYWYRQAAGRGLQLLFYSVGIGQISSEVPQNLSASRPQDRQFILSSKKLLLSDSGFYLCAWSGRQGISYEQYFGPGTRLTVT.

This clonotype was detected ten times or more. This rearrangement joins TRBV18 to TRBJ2-7, with no clear D. The CDR3 is 13 residues long. V dropped 3 bases and J dropped 0 bases, with 6 bases sitting between them. Germline lookup yields CDR1 KGHSH and CDR2 LQKENI. CDR3 residues: CASSPADSYEQYF. In DNA, the CDR3 is TGTGCCAGCTCACCGGCTGACTCCTACGAGCAGTACTTC.

This clonotype was recorded many times. The chain is built from TRBV15 and TRBJ1-5; D gene ambiguous. V gave up 8 bases and J gave up 0 bases, with 11 bases separating them. The CDR3 spans 14 residues. Per the germline V gene, CDR1 is LNHNV and CDR2 is YYDKDF (reference sequence). In DNA form, the CDR3 reads TGTGCCACCGCTTACCGGTTTAGCAATCAGCCCCAGCATTTT. Translated: CATAYRFSNQPQHF.

This chain connects TRBV30 to TRBJ2-5, with TRBD2 identical over 7 bases. V shed 2 bases, J shed 6 bases, and the junction held 12 bases outside the gene matches. Germline-derived CDR1 and CDR2 are GTSNPN and SVGIG (reference sequence). There are 15 residues in the CDR3. The CDR3 spells CAWSPGGSLMKTQYF. The CDR3 DNA follows: TGTGCCTGGAGTCCGGGCGGGAGTTTGATGAAGACCCAGTACTTC.

This clonotype was detected ten times or more. V is TRBV5-6 and J is TRBJ2-5; D call uncertain. The germline CDR1 and CDR2 sequences are SGHDT and YYEEEE. V lost 0 bases, J lost 5 bases, and 14 bases lay in between. The CDR3 runs to 15 residues. The CDR3 DNA reads TGTGCCAGCAGCTTGGATATGAGACCTTGGGAGACCCAGTACTTC. Residues: CASSLDMRPWETQYF.

Many counts were recorded for this clonotype. The rearrangement links TRBV20-1 to TRBJ2-3, with D possibly being TRBD2 (6 bases). This CDR3 has 14 amino acids. Trimming shortened V by 5 bases and J by 2 bases, and 14 bases separated the two germline ends. Germline assignment: CDR1 DFQATT and CDR2 SNEGSKA (reference sequence). The CDR3 spells CSAPLGGTTDTQYF. CDR3 DNA: TGCAGTGCTCCGTTGGGGGGTACCACAGATACGCAGTATTTT.

This clonotype was detected a few times. The CDR3 sequence: CASLPPSGRNTGELFF. The CDR3 DNA reads as TGTGCCAGCCTCCCTCCTAGCGGGAGGAACACCGGGGAGCTGTTTTTT. This chain links TRBV7-9 with TRBJ2-2; TRBD2 agrees at 10 bases. The CDR3 sequence is 16 residues long. J was trimmed by 1 base and V by 8 bases; bases with no gene match: 7. CDR1 and CDR2 from the germline V gene are SEHNR and FQNEAQ (reference sequence).

As concerns this clonotype: One junction end disagrees with the germline gene, perhaps due to a read error. The chain combines TRBV13 with TRBJ1-2, with D perhaps matching TRBD1 (6 bases). Germline V CDR1 and CDR2: PRHDT, FYEKMQ (reference sequence). The length of the CDR3 is 13 residues. The CDR3 region has the DNA TGTGCCAGCTTGGACAGCCTTAACTATCGCTACACCTTC. This codes for CASLDSLNYRYTF.

This clonotype was recorded many times. The chain combines TRBV11-1 with TRBJ2-1, with a weak D call TRBD2 (5 bases). Trimming pared 6 bases from V and 4 bases from J, leaving 16 bases between. The CDR3 loop spans 15 amino acids. CDR1 is SGHAT, CDR2 FQDESV, per germline (reference sequence). CDR3 DNA: TGTGCCAGCAGGCATGCGGACTGGGCTTACAATGAGCAGTTCTTC. It specifies CASRHADWAYNEQFF.

This clonotype has at least ten counts. The chain employs TRBV18 and TRBJ1-5; D is perhaps TRBD1 (5 bases). V shed 2 bases and J shed 1 base, with 6 bases lying between them. This CDR3 has 14 amino acids. CDR1 and CDR2 (germline): KGHSH, LQKENI. CDR3 in amino acids: CASSPGASNQPQHF. The CDR3 DNA reads as TGTGCCAGCTCACCAGGGGCGAGCAATCAGCCCCAGCATTTT.

This sequence joins TRBV7-9 and TRBJ2-5, with 7 positions matching TRBD2. V was pared by 6 bases and J by 7 bases, with 8 bases of the junction left unmatched. Germline V lookup: CDR1 SEHNR, CDR2 FQNEAQ (reference sequence). CDR3 length: 13 amino acids. In nucleotides, the CDR3 is TGTGCCAGCAGTGGGGCGGGAGAAGGGACCCAGTACTTC. Translating gives CASSGAGEGTQYF.

This clonotype was recorded at least ten times. The rearrangement joins TRBV28 to TRBJ1-1, with a weak D call TRBD1 (5 bases). Trimming pared 2 bases from V and 8 bases from J, leaving 18 bases between. This CDR3 is 15 amino acids long. CDR1 MDHEN and CDR2 SYDVKM come from the germline V gene. CDR3 bases: TGTGCCAGCAGTTTAGGGTCCCCGCAGGGCGGGGAAGCTTTCTTT. The encoded protein is CASSLGSPQGGEAFF. Variable domain in full (rest from reference TRBV28 and TRBJ1-1): DVKVTQSSRYLVKRTGEKVFLECVQDMDHENMFWYRQDPGLGLRLIYFSYDVKMKEKGDIPEGYSVSREKKERFSLILESASTNQTSMYLCASSLGSPQGGEAFFGQGTRLTVV.

This clonotype was counted many times. The chain recombines TRBV3-1 with TRBJ2-7; tentatively, D is TRBD2 (5 bases). This CDR3 comprises 14 residues. The germline CDR1 and CDR2 sequences are LGHDT and YNNKEL (reference sequence). The V end lost 3 bases, the J end lost 5 bases, and 14 bases lay between the germline ends. In DNA, the CDR3 is TGTGCCAGCAGCCAGGACGGCGGGCCAAACGAGCAGTACTTC. This gives the protein CASSQDGGPNEQYF.

This clonotype has ten or more counts. The V call is TRBV4-1, the J call TRBJ1-6; D is ambiguous. Trimming took 4 bases from V and 5 from J, leaving 12 bases between them. This CDR3 region has 15 residues. The germline V gene has CDR1 MGHRA and CDR2 YSYEKL. CDR3 sequence: CASSPGNKNNSPLHF. For the CDR3, the DNA is TGCGCCAGCAGCCCGGGCAACAAGAATAATTCACCCCTCCACTTT.

This rearrangement joins TRBV9 to TRBJ2-1, with D hard to call. V was trimmed by 4 bases and J by 2 bases, leaving 16 bases between them. CDR1 is SGDLS and CDR2 is YYNGEE in the germline V gene. This CDR3 is built from 16 residues. As DNA, the CDR3 is TGTGCCAGCAGCCTTGGTGGGCAGCCCCCCTACAATGAGCAGTTCTTC. This gives the protein CASSLGGQPPYNEQFF.

The chain uses TRBV29-1 and TRBJ1-3; D unclear. This CDR3 is 12 amino acids long. CDR1 and CDR2 from the germline V gene are SQVTM and ANQGSEA. V lost 5 bases, J lost 0 bases, and 5 bases lay in between. The CDR3 loop reads CSVRFSGNTIYF. The CDR3 coding sequence is TGCAGCGTTAGATTCTCTGGAAACACCATATATTTT.

This clonotype was counted once. A read error may be the cause here, since a much bigger clone is one base away. For the CDR3, the DNA is TGTGCCAGCAGCCCCTACAATGTCCTAGAGGGAGAGACCCAGTACTTC. It encodes CASSPYNVLEGETQYF. This chain uses TRBV6-8 with TRBJ2-5; D is perhaps TRBD2 (5 bases). Looked up from germline, CDR1 is MNHGY and CDR2 is SAAAGT. V was pared by 6 bases and J by 4 bases, with 21 bases between. CDR3 length: 16 amino acids.

This clonotype was counted at least ten times. The chain combines TRBV28 with TRBJ2-3; D remains unclear. CDR1 and CDR2 (germline): MDHEN, SYDVKM. V was clipped by 5 bases and J by 8 bases, with 11 bases between them. This CDR3 contains 12 residues. The CDR3 bases are TGTGCCAGCAGTGCCACTCTTCTTACGCAGTATTTT. Translation gives CASSATLLTQYF.

This clonotype showed up many times. The gene calls are TRBV30 and TRBJ1-5; D remains ambiguous. Trimming pared 0 bases from V and 7 bases from J, leaving 13 bases between. The CDR3 spans 14 residues. Germline CDR1 GTSNPN, CDR2 SVGIG (reference sequence). CDR3 DNA sequence: TGTGCCTGGAGTGTCATGGGGAAACGACAGCCCCAGCATTTT. Its protein product is CAWSVMGKRQPQHF.